One and the same sample provided the 16 T cell receptor beta chains below, sequenced in a study of vaccination effects on CD4 cells after COVID-19. Antigen-specific CD4+ T cells were expanded (with viral peptide pools) by the ViraFEST assay ahead of sequencing. Scientists isolated CD4+ T cells after a roughly 9-day culture period ended. Prior SARS-CoV-2 infection was absent in the vaccine recipients, as shown by negative nucleocapsid antibodies. Clones were read by immunoSEQ multiplex PCR, and TCRdb kept only the in-frame ones, dropping some. The data hold 35,000 to 50,000 clones, with roughly 79% observed a single time. These receptors have no identified antigens. Source: CD4+ T cells from PBMCs cultured with SARS-CoV-2 spike peptides, taken before COVID-19 vaccination. These receptors were collected from a human donor who received a COVID-19 vaccine.

The CDR3: CASSRTGGNNSPLHF. The DNA for the CDR3 is TGTGCCAGCAGCCGGACAGGGGGTAATAATTCACCCCTCCACTTT. The chain combines TRBV9 with TRBJ1-6; 10 positions match TRBD1. Germline trimming cut 4 bases from V and 5 bases from J; bases unmatched to any gene: 3. The CDR3 covers 15 residues. Germline V lookup: CDR1 SGDLS, CDR2 YYNGEE.

This clone appeared once. The CDR3 region has the DNA TGTGCCAGCAGCTTAACGGGGACAGGGGACACCGGGGAGCTGTTTTTT. This translates into CASSLTGTGDTGELFF. J is TRBJ2-2 and V is TRBV7-3; 10 bases are shared with TRBD1. In germline, CDR1 is SGHTA, CDR2 FQGTGA. V lost 0 bases, J lost 3 bases, and 1 base stayed unmatched. The CDR3 consists of 16 residues. The variable domain in full, with the rest retrieved from reference TRBV7-3 and TRBJ2-2, is GAGVSQTPSNKVTEKGKYVELRCDPISGHTALYWYRQSLGQGPEFLIYFQGTGAADDSGLPNDRFFAVRPEGSVSTLKIQRTERGDSAVYLCASSLTGTGDTGELFFGEGSRLTVL.

This clone was counted once. The rearrangement joins TRBV5-1 to TRBJ2-5; 7 bases map to TRBD2. CDR1 SGHRS and CDR2 YFSETQ come from the germline V gene. With 2 bases clipped from V and 0 bases from J, the junction kept 10 bases outside the gene matches. This CDR3 has 17 residues. In DNA, the CDR3 is TGCGCCAGCAGCTTTAGAGGGCTAGCGGCTGACCAAGAGACCCAGTACTTC. This codes for CASSFRGLAADQETQYF.

This clone appeared once. The chain combines TRBV19 with TRBJ2-6; no firm D call. The V end was cut by 9 bases, the J end by 0 bases, with 12 bases between. CDR1 LNHDA and CDR2 SQIVND come from the germline V gene (reference sequence). This CDR3 contains 15 residues. CDR3 protein: CASSSEVSGANVLTF. CDR3 in DNA: TGTGCCAGCTCCTCGGAAGTCTCTGGGGCCAACGTCCTGACTTTC.

The chain joins TRBV19 to TRBJ1-4; TRBD1 might be the D (5 bases). V was trimmed by 1 base and J by 8 bases, leaving 14 bases between them. The CDR3 is 15 amino acids. Per the germline V gene, CDR1 is LNHDA and CDR2 is SQIVND (reference sequence). DNA for the CDR3: TGTGCCAGTAGTATAGGAGCAGGGAGGGGAGAAAAACTGTTTTTT. Its protein is CASSIGAGRGEKLFF.

The chain is built from TRBV5-5 and TRBJ2-4, with no clear D. CDR3 size: 17 residues. Deletions cut 3 bases from V and 2 bases from J, with 18 bases between. Germline loops: CDR1 SGHKS, CDR2 YYEKEE (reference sequence). CDR3 amino acids: CASSSLLGSDTKNIQYF. CDR3 sequence (DNA): TGTGCCAGCAGCTCCCTCTTGGGCAGCGATACCAAAAACATTCAGTACTTC. The full variable domain, in which reference TRBV5-5 and TRBJ2-4 provide the parts outside the CDR3, is DAGVTQSPTHLIKTRGQQVTLRCSPISGHKSVSWYQQVLGQGPQFIFQYYEKEERGRGNFPDRFSARQFPNYSSELNVNALLLGDSALYLCASSSLLGSDTKNIQYFGAGTRLSVL.

The chain has TRBV7-3 and TRBJ1-2; TRBD1 aligns across 10 bases. This CDR3 comprises 16 residues. Germline trimming cut 6 bases from V and 2 bases from J; bases unmatched to any gene: 9. Germline CDR1 and CDR2: SGHTA and FQGTGA. CDR3 coding DNA: TGTGCCAGCAGTTCTTTCGCGGGACAGGGGAACTATGGCTACACCTTC. It codes for CASSSFAGQGNYGYTF.

The genes are TRBV18 and TRBJ2-3; D gene uncertain. Germline V gene sequence: CDR1 KGHSH, CDR2 LQKENI. V lost 5 bases, J lost 3 bases, and 6 bases lay in between. CDR3 length: 12 residues. The CDR3 protein is CASSLGTDTQYF. DNA for the CDR3: TGTGCCAGCTCATTGGGGACAGATACGCAGTATTTT. The whole variable domain, remainder taken from reference TRBV18 and TRBJ2-3, is NAGVMQNPRHLVRRRGQEARLRCSPMKGHSHVYWYRQLPEEGLKFMVYLQKENIIDESGMPKERFSAEFPKEGPSILRIQQVVRGDSAAYFCASSLGTDTQYFGPGTRLTVL.

The chain couples TRBV11-3 to TRBJ1-5; 7 positions match TRBD1. The CDR3 runs to 17 residues. Losses at the gene ends were 5 bases for V and 0 bases for J; bases not matched to a gene: 10. CDR1 and CDR2 (germline): SGHNT, YENEEA. This CDR3 reads CASSLGGRPYSNQPQHF. The CDR3 DNA sequence: TGTGCCAGCAGCCTAGGGGGCAGACCATATAGCAATCAGCCCCAGCATTTT.

The chain links TRBV6-5 to TRBJ1-4, with D unresolved. V was pared by 6 bases and J by 8 bases, with 10 bases between. CDR1 and CDR2 from the germline V gene are MNHEY and SVGAGI. The CDR3 is 12 amino acids. The CDR3 DNA follows: TGTGCCAGCAGAGCTTCTCAGGAAAAACTGTTTTTT. The encoded protein is CASRASQEKLFF.

The chain is built from TRBV3-1 (or the pseudogene TRBV3-2) and TRBJ2-6; 11 positions agree with TRBD1. The V and J ends lost 4 bases and 4 bases, in that order; junction bases with no gene match: 6. Germline CDR1 reads LGHDT; CDR2 reads YNNKEL (reference sequence). The CDR3 runs 17 residues. DNA for the CDR3: TGTGCCAGCAGCCCTCGGGACAGGGGGACAGGGGCCAACGTCCTGACTTTC. It is translated as CASSPRDRGTGANVLTF.

The gene calls are TRBV6-5 and TRBJ2-2; 11 bases are a match to TRBD1. The germline V gene encodes CDR1 MNHEY and CDR2 SVGAGI. Trimming at V came to 5 bases and at J to 7 bases, leaving 6 bases not matched to a gene. The CDR3 totals 15 residues. The CDR3 here is CASSPDRGLVGELFF. CDR3 DNA sequence: TGTGCCAGCAGTCCGGACAGGGGGCTGGTCGGGGAGCTGTTTTTT.

The genes are TRBV19 and TRBJ2-1, with D maybe TRBD2 (6 bases). The CDR3 contains 13 residues. The V and J ends lost 6 bases and 2 bases respectively, with 8 bases between them. Germline V lookup: CDR1 LNHDA, CDR2 SQIVND (reference sequence). In DNA, the CDR3 is TGTGCCAGTAGAGGCGGGACCTACAATGAGCAGTTCTTC. It specifies CASRGGTYNEQFF.

The chain has TRBV6-6 and TRBJ1-1, with D tentatively TRBD1 (5 bases). This CDR3 has 13 residues. Germline lookup yields CDR1 MNHNY and CDR2 SVGAGI (reference sequence). V lost 5 bases to trimming and J lost 5 bases, with 12 bases between them. The CDR3 loop is CASSLKTETEAFF. DNA for the CDR3: TGTGCCAGCAGTCTCAAGACAGAAACTGAAGCTTTCTTT.

The chain couples TRBV5-5 to TRBJ2-3; D is tentatively TRBD1 or TRBD2 (6 bases each). The CDR3 loop spans 16 amino acids. CDR1 and CDR2 from the germline V gene are SGHKS and YYEKEE (reference sequence). V was clipped by 2 bases and J by 5 bases, with 18 bases between them. For the CDR3, the DNA is TGTGCCAGCAGCTTTCTCAACCCGGGGGCAGGAGATACGCAGTATTTT. Its translation is CASSFLNPGAGDTQYF.

This clone was recorded only once. This chain connects TRBV24-1 to TRBJ1-5; D uncertain. Germline V lookup: CDR1 KGHDR, CDR2 SFDVKD. V was cut by 2 bases and J by 2 bases, with 6 bases left in between. CDR3 size: 14 residues. For the CDR3, the DNA is TGTGCCACCAGTGATTACCAGGGCAATCAGCCCCAGCATTTT. Translation gives CATSDYQGNQPQHF.